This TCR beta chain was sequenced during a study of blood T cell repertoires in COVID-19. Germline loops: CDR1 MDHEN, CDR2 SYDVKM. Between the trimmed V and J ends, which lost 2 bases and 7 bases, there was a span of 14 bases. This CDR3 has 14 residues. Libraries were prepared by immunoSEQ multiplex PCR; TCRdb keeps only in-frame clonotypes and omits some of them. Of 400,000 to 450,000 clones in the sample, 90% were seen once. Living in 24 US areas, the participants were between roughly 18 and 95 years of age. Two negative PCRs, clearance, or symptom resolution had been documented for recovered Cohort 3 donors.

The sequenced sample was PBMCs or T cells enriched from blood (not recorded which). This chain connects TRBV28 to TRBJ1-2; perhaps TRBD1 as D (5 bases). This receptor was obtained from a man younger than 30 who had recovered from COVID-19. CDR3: CASSLGASSAGYTF. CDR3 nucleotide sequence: TGTGCCAGCAGTTTAGGGGCTTCAAGTGCTGGCTACACCTTC.